This passage covers 10 T cell receptor beta chains from one sample sequenced in a study of T-cell memory formation after mild COVID-19. Each CDR3 protein gets one entry after TCRdb re-called the 5' RACE reads with MiXCR. Of 350,000 to 450,000 distinct CDR3 sequences listed, 20% were seen once; the top ten hold approximately 8.4%. Sequencing was performed on PBMCs or a T cell subset sorted from them (not recorded which). The receptors shown here come from an adult woman who had mild COVID-19 (a few samples of this study predate the infection). Cell type and time point are not known.

This chain links TRBV11-1 with TRBJ2-1, with TRBD1 identical over 9 bases. Germline V gene lookup returns CDR1 SGHAT and CDR2 FQDESV (reference sequence). The V segment lost 5 bases and the J segment 6 bases; nucleotides outside the gene matches: 11. The CDR3 contains 16 residues. The CDR3 nucleotides are TGTGCCAGCAGCCGTTATGGGACGACAGGGGGCAATGAGCAGTTCTTC. This encodes CASSRYGTTGGNEQFF.

At least ten counts were recorded for this clonotype. This chain joins TRBV7-9 and TRBJ1-1, with D unresolved. The CDR3 is made up of 14 amino acids. The germline V gene encodes CDR1 SEHNR and CDR2 FQNEAQ (reference sequence). V lost 3 bases and J lost 1, with 9 bases in between. DNA of the CDR3: TGTGCCAGCAGCTTCTCTAACACGAACACTGAAGCTTTCTTT. It is translated as CASSFSNTNTEAFF.

This clonotype has more than one count but fewer than ten. V gene TRBV18 combines with J gene TRBJ2-7; the D gene is possibly TRBD1 (5 bases). Germline V gene sequence: CDR1 KGHSH, CDR2 LQKENI. The ends were cut back, 3 bases at V and 7 bases at J, with 13 bases in the middle. CDR3 size: 13 residues. The DNA for the CDR3 is TGTGCCAGCTCACCGGAGCAGGGTAGAGAGCAGTACTTC. As protein: CASSPEQGREQYF. The entire variable domain, with the rest obtained from reference TRBV18 and TRBJ2-7, is as follows: NAGVMQNPRHLVRRRGQEARLRCSPMKGHSHVYWYRQLPEEGLKFMVYLQKENIIDESGMPKERFSAEFPKEGPSILRIQQVVRGDSAAYFCASSPEQGREQYFGPGTRLTVT.

This clonotype was observed a handful of times. The V gene is TRBV5-1, the J gene TRBJ2-3, with D possibly being TRBD2 (6 bases). Germline lookup yields CDR1 SGHRS and CDR2 YFSETQ. The V and J ends lost 4 bases and 4 bases respectively, with 16 bases between them. The CDR3 extends over 15 amino acids. CDR3 residues: CASSILAGGADTQYF. CDR3 sequence (DNA): TGCGCCAGCAGCATACTAGCTGGAGGGGCAGATACGCAGTATTTT. Full variable domain (outside the CDR3, taken from reference TRBV5-1 and TRBJ2-3): KAGVTQTPRYLIKTRGQQVTLSCSPISGHRSVSWYQQTPGQGLQFLFEYFSETQRNKGNFPGRFSGRQFSNSRSEMNVSTLELGDSALYLCASSILAGGADTQYFGPGTRLTVL.

V gene TRBV5-6 combines with J gene TRBJ2-1; D possibly uses TRBD1 or TRBD2 (6 bases each). Trimming cost V 0 bases and J 6 bases, with 10 bases left between them. Germline CDR1 is SGHDT and CDR2 is YYEEEE. This CDR3 comprises 14 residues. The CDR3 spells CASSLGGGLNEQFF. CDR3 nucleotide sequence: TGTGCCAGCAGCTTGGGTGGGGGGCTCAATGAGCAGTTCTTC.

V and J are TRBV28 and TRBJ2-7; the match to TRBD2 covers 7 bases. The trim removed 5 bases at V and 3 bases at J, leaving 10 bases unmatched. The germline V gene encodes CDR1 MDHEN and CDR2 SYDVKM. The CDR3 runs 15 residues. This CDR3 reads CASSPPRAGIYEQYF. For the CDR3, the DNA is TGTGCCAGCAGTCCGCCCAGAGCGGGGATCTACGAGCAGTACTTC.

This chain connects TRBV10-3 to TRBJ2-3; D is perhaps TRBD2 (6 bases). Trimming took 6 bases from V and 2 from J, leaving 15 bases between them. This CDR3 has 15 amino acids. Germline loops: CDR1 ENHRY, CDR2 SYGVKD. The CDR3: CAISLEGTLTDTQYF. The CDR3 DNA follows: TGTGCCATCAGCCTGGAGGGAACCCTCACAGATACGCAGTATTTT.

V gene TRBV5-1 combines with J gene TRBJ2-7, with D possibly being TRBD1 (6 bases). Between the trimmed V and J ends, which lost 4 bases and 0 bases, there was a span of 11 bases. CDR1 is SGHRS, CDR2 YFSETQ, per germline. This CDR3 comprises 14 residues. The CDR3 coding sequence is TGCGCCAGCAGCCGGGACACAAACTCCTACGAGCAGTACTTC. Translation: CASSRDTNSYEQYF.

This clonotype has more than one count but fewer than ten. The CDR3 coding sequence is TGTGCCAGCACGGGACCCTTGCAAGAGACCCAGTACTTC. This sequence encodes CASTGPLQETQYF. The chain links TRBV2 to TRBJ2-5, with D tentatively TRBD1 or TRBD2 (5 bases each). Germline CDR1 reads SNHLY; CDR2 reads FYNNEI. The V and J ends lost 7 bases and 2 bases respectively, with 11 bases between them. There are 13 residues in the CDR3.

This clonotype was seen a handful of times. The rearrangement links TRBV9 to TRBJ2-1; 13 bases are shared with TRBD2. J lost 6 bases, V lost 3 bases, and 6 bases had no gene match. The germline gives CDR1 SGDLS, CDR2 YYNGEE. The CDR3 runs 16 residues. CDR3 DNA sequence: TGTGCCAGCAGCGCCTCACGACTAGCGGGAGGCAATGAGCAGTTCTTC. This codes for CASSASRLAGGNEQFF.